This TCR beta chain was sequenced during a study of cytomegalovirus exposure and HLA in healthy donors (dated by TCRdb to the late 2010s). The study in broad terms: An earlier analysis of approximately 640 of the donors reported 250 to 300 Gb of sequence data and 117 million unique TCR beta sequences from 190 million or so T cells. About 5 DR-DQ haplotypes were handled as single units for association and clustering, since linkage in the cohort was strong. The study aimed to test whether cataloging public T cell receptors could reveal signatures of past pathogen exposure. In addition to the first cohort of 650 to 800 subjects, a separate validation cohort of 120 different subjects was used. Among some 410 genotyped donors of the cohort, an average of approximately 200,000 unique TCR beta nucleotide sequences was sequenced per donor, of which roughly 17% were non-productive. All discovery cohort repertoires had been generated on a single sequencing platform. Typing coverage varied by locus: roughly 620-640 donors for A, B, C, DRB1 and DQB1; roughly 520 for DQA1; over 600 for DPA1; 450 to 480 for DPB1. In an earlier analysis of more than 550 of the donors, high-throughput TCR beta sequencing was used to judge whether each TCR beta V gene segment behaved as functional or pseudogenic. The study used immunosequencing to profile the T cell repertoires of approximately 650 subjects and linked those repertoires to cytomegalovirus serostatus. Roughly 300 gigabases of sequencing data and roughly 80 million unique TCR sequences made up an early release that covered 500 to 650 HLA-typed donors. HLA typing included class I and class II loci at four-digit resolution. Donor age, sex, ethnicity and CMV serostatus were collected together with the repertoire data. The genetic ancestry cluster associated with self-reported Caucasian donors included 81% of the roughly 400 genotyped donors. To predict cytomegalovirus infection status, the study brought together high-throughput TCR immunosequencing, statistical association of individual TCRs with disease status, and machine learning. A later genetic analysis used genome-wide SNP genotypes for 398 of the 666 donors, treating that subset as a discovery cohort. In a later analysis, previously published TCR beta repertoires from 500 to 750 donors were re-analyzed and high-resolution HLA genotyping was added so that TCR occurrence patterns could be studied. In the later analysis, no new phenotypic data were used to find candidate immune exposures; instead, reliance was placed on TCR beta sequences and their occurrence across donors.

To prepare the library, the immunoSEQ multiplex PCR assay was applied. For the multiplex PCR, a mixture combining 60 forward primers for TCR Vbeta segments and 13 reverse primers for TCR Jbeta segments was used. The CDR3 region of rearranged TCR beta genes was amplified from genomic DNA with a multiplex PCR assay. On the Illumina HiSeq System, the amplified TCR beta libraries were sequenced as 87-base-pair reads. The study's own analysis went as follows. In a later analysis, roughly 80 million unique TCR beta chains were counted across the roughly 610 repertoires, and roughly 10 million of these chains were shared by at least two donors. A nearest-neighbor algorithm error-corrected the raw reads and collapsed the reads into unique sequences, merging closely related sequences to remove PCR and sequencing errors. CDR3 sequences were aligned to IMGT reference sequences to assign V, D and J gene segments. For a sequence to be retained, a match of at least six nucleotides to both a V gene segment and a J gene segment was required. A rearrangement counted as productive if the CDR3 had no stop codons and remained in frame with V and J, and every other rearrangement counted as non-productive. CDR3 was defined according to IMGT convention as the region running from the second conserved V-encoded cysteine to the conserved J-encoded phenylalanine. The earlier analysis of a few hundred of the donors excluded sequences that lacked an unambiguous match to a single V gene segment. An earlier analysis of roughly 590 of the donors called V segments functional above 56.7% productive rearrangements and segregating when the between-donor standard deviation exceeded 5%. A statistical classification framework was developed to diagnose cytomegalovirus status using the catalog of TCR beta chain sequences. In a later analysis, V and J genes were assigned by comparing TCR nucleotide sequences against IMGT/GENE-DB human TR gene sequences. A later analysis assigned CDR3 sequences and most-parsimonious VDJ recombination scenarios with the TCRdist pipeline. In a later analysis, every TCR beta chain was defined by the combination of its CDR3 amino acid sequence and its V-gene family, and reads without a unique V-gene family were dropped. A later analysis removed 600 or so highly shared, low-generation-probability nucleotide sequences to deal with suspected cross-contamination and a sequencing artifact. For each public chain, a later analysis derived a clonal expansion index from normalized ranks of inferred template counts within each repertoire. In a later analysis, generation probabilities were computed using a VDJ recombination model fitted to out-of-frame rearrangements, and the results were checked against IGoR. In a later analysis, TCR-TCR, TCR-HLA and TCR-CMV co-occurrence was scored with hypergeometric tests, and a repertoire-size bias correction was applied to TCR pairs. False discovery rates were estimated in a later analysis by permuting HLA or CMV assignments 20 times. In a later analysis, co-occurring TCRs were grouped using DBSCAN, with TCRdist sequence similarity added in when clustering inside HLA-allele-positive subsets. Co-occurrence clustering excluded repertoires with fewer than 30,000 or more than 120,000 public chains, plus five with anomalous nucleotide sharing. Not all clones reach the TCRdb copy of this immuneACCESS table, which keeps in-frame sequences only. Checked studies attribute under half of the gap to unresolved V genes and leave the rest unexplained. V and J calls and clone size are those listed in that table; D and trimming were worked out from the DNA. This sample has 150,000 to 200,000 clones in its table, and approximately 88% of those were observed once. The ten largest clones capture about 0.25% of the sample.

Paper-wide results and their limitations: A cluster of highly shared sequence variants was judged likely to represent a technical artifact of the sequencing pipeline. In a later genetic analysis, fewer N-insertions in productive TCRs were reported among donors in an Asian-associated ancestry cluster than the roughly 700-donor mean. A total of 150 to 200 TCR beta chains were listed by the study as associated with cytomegalovirus. In a later analysis, the rate of TCR association differed among HLA loci, with DRB1 alleles having the most associated TCRs and HLA-C alleles having the fewest. HLA typing was unavailable for some donors at each locus, so association tests used only the typed subset. Across donors, most TCR sequences were observed very rarely, whereas some public TCRs were present in many individuals. Broadly in line with IMGT annotations, most TCR beta V segments showed up in productive rearrangements about 87% or about 30% of the time in an earlier analysis of 450 to 600 of the donors. In a later analysis, several top co-occurrence clusters were reported to appear linked to parvovirus B19, influenza, CMV and Epstein-Barr virus. Sequencing depth was assumed to be roughly uniform across donors in the presence/absence analyses, though that assumption may not hold. A few of the identified cytomegalovirus-associated TCR beta chains were confirmed in vitro to be specific for cytomegalovirus antigens. When HLA alleles, especially DR and DQ, strongly co-occurred, TCR associations were difficult to assign to individual alleles. A further reported finding was that TCR beta sequences accurately predicted the HLA-A and HLA-B alleles for most subjects in the first cohort. Linkage disequilibrium might explain the correlated functional status among segregating V segments, but an unknown experimental factor could not be excluded. The classifier was reported to diagnose cytomegalovirus status with high specificity and sensitivity in both the original and validation cohorts. Because counts were too low, under 20 rarely observed V segments, including chromosome 9 orphons, were left out of the earlier analysis of 587 of the donors. Most CMV-associated TCR beta chains appeared to be HLA-restricted in a later analysis, and the HLA associations seemed to be driven largely by CMV exposure. A later genetic analysis associated a missense DCLRE1C variant with V-gene and J-gene trimming of TCR beta chains, and an independent cohort replicated the association. A later analysis found that HLA-associated TCR beta chains were more clonally expanded and had lower generation probabilities than equally common non-associated chains. At a false discovery rate of 0.05, a later analysis linked 16,951 TCR beta sequences to specific HLA alleles. For the cohort, immune exposure information was limited to CMV serostatus. It was suggested by the authors that the approach could potentially be generalized to other disease states and immunological phenotypes. The cohort was sequenced for TCR beta chains only, and without alpha or paired-chain data the features that could be detected were limited. Some IMGT-functional V segments, including TRBV6-2 and TRBV6-3, could not be told apart with the 87-base-pair reads, so those segments were excluded.

Trimming costs V 2 bases and J 3 bases, and their ends lie 10 bases apart. Sequences SNHLY (CDR1) and FYNNEI (CDR2) are obtained from the germline V gene. Reading from cysteine to phenylalanine, the CDR3 counts 14 amino acids. Only the CDR3 region is kept as DNA, spanning 42 bases read in frame from base 1. The cohort was made up of approximately 670 healthy bone marrow donors. Cohort members were all nominally healthy when sampled, although unrecorded immune exposures were likely present. The donor tested CMV seronegative and was one of the 352 seronegative cohort members. A peripheral blood sample was provided by each donor, and peripheral blood mononuclear cells were used for TCR beta sequencing. The Qiagen DNeasy Blood Extraction Kit was used to extract genomic DNA from the blood cell samples. A word on this clone: The antigen it binds to is not known. Per-base qualities were not stored, and no clone one base away is much larger.

The TCR was taken from a boy aged 10-17 years in good health and CMV-seronegative. The sample taken for sequencing was PBMCs. The chain links TRBV2 with TRBJ1-1; no D gene call is confident. The sequenced DNA is TGTGCCAGCAGTGAACCGGTTGTGGACACTGAAGCTTTCTTT. It is translated as CASSEPVVDTEAFF.